These 5 T cell receptor beta chains were all obtained from the same sample, sequenced in a study of blood T cell repertoires in COVID-19. Only in-frame clones appear in the TCRdb table, and some are missing; sequencing was by immunoSEQ multiplex PCR. The sample shows roughly 200,000 clones, 87% of them seen only once. Sequenced sample: PBMCs or T cells enriched from blood (not recorded which). These TCRs come from a young man in a cohort exposed to, infected with or recovered from COVID-19 (not recorded which).

The chain has TRBV18 and TRBJ2-7; TRBD2 matches at 7 bases. The V and J ends lost 0 bases and 3 bases, in that order; junction bases with no gene match: 8. The CDR3 is 16 residues long. Germline assignment: CDR1 KGHSH and CDR2 LQKENI. The CDR3 DNA follows: TGTGCCAGCTCACCACCGGGGCGGGGAGGGTACTACGAGCAGTACTTC. It specifies CASSPPGRGGYYEQYF.

The V gene is TRBV4-1, the J gene TRBJ1-1; TRBD1 is a possible D gene (6 bases). Germline lookup yields CDR1 MGHRA and CDR2 YSYEKL. V lost 1 base to trimming and J lost 1 base, with 10 bases between them. The CDR3 totals 15 residues. This CDR3 reads CASSQVTGRNTEAFF. The CDR3 coding sequence is TGCGCCAGCAGCCAAGTGACAGGAAGGAACACTGAAGCTTTCTTT.

The chain combines TRBV6-1 with TRBJ2-7; D possibly corresponds to TRBD1 (6 bases). The CDR3 is 15 residues long. The ends were cut back, 2 bases at V and 2 bases at J, with 13 bases in the middle. Per the germline V gene, CDR1 is MNHNS and CDR2 is SASEGT. The CDR3 is CASSEIQGPTYEQYF. The CDR3, as DNA: TGTGCCAGCAGTGAAATCCAGGGGCCCACCTACGAGCAGTACTTC.

This clone was detected many times. The CDR3 DNA sequence: TGCAGCGTTGAGGGCCTACTAGGGTCCCCGAGGACCCAGTACTTC. It translates to CSVEGLLGSPRTQYF. The chain links TRBV29-1 to TRBJ2-5, with a tentative D call TRBD2 (5 bases). The CDR3 is made up of 15 amino acids. Germline V gene lookup returns CDR1 SQVTM and CDR2 ANQGSEA. V dropped 3 bases and J dropped 7 bases, with 21 bases sitting between them.

This clone is a singleton in its sample. The chain carries TRBV5-1 and TRBJ2-3; TRBD2 matches at 13 bases. From germline, CDR1 is SGHRS and CDR2 YFSETQ. J gave up 2 bases and V 3 bases, and 3 bases lay outside the gene matches. The CDR3 has 16 amino acids. Here the CDR3 DNA reads TGCGCCAGCAGCTGGGGACTAGCGGGACCCACAGATACGCAGTATTTT. Translation: CASSWGLAGPTDTQYF.